Given below is one TCR beta chain in context. One end of the junction does not line up with germline, which may come from a read error. From germline, CDR1 is MDHEN and CDR2 SYDVKM. The CDR3 has 12 amino acids. The sample originates from a study of human T cells and chemical hapten exposure. Time point here: patch test 1, 2 weeks after DPC sensitization. This sample's treatment: therapeutic diphenylcyclopropenone sensitization with weekly scalp DPC. One entry per CDR3 protein results from TCRdb running MiXCR on the RACE reads. The sample has 55,000 to 85,000 distinct CDR3 sequences; about 9.4% are singletons.

The V call is TRBV28, the J call TRBJ2-3; maybe TRBD2 (5 bases). The TCR sequence derives from a woman aged 40 to 50 with alopecia areata. Some clones in this sample may be carry-over from other donors' samples. Sequences were derived from whole blood, sampled in connection with sensitization to the hapten diphenylcyclopropenone (DPC). In DNA form, the CDR3 reads TGTGCCAGCAGTTTAAAGGGAGATACGCAGTTTTTT. This translates into CASSLKGDTQFF.